This T cell receptor beta chain is from a study of blood T cell repertoires in COVID-19 (dated by TCRdb to 2018 to 2020). In the study overall: Samples covering the acute and convalescent phases of COVID-19 were provided by collaborators in the United States, Italy and Spain. The prospective study material was composed of cDNA or gDNA derived from T cells, B-cell-depleted T cells, or PBMCs. Subjects who had been exposed to COVID-19, were actively infected with it, or had recovered from it provided the deeply sampled blood TCRbeta repertoires that made up the dataset. A freely available public database, intended as a resource for researchers studying the immune response to SARS-CoV-2, is where the repertoires were released. Samples came from the ongoing ImmuneRACE study (first 160 participants) plus 1,254 subjects from 6 global collaborators. Sample metadata almost always included a de-identified subject ID, COVID-19 status, age in years and sex. Where available, HLA class I and class II types were taken from metadata supplied by the sample provider and were not determined by assay-based typing.

In Seattle, one collaborating source enrolled patients while the infection was active and tracked those patients longitudinally over the course of disease. Collaborating institutions collected whole blood in K2EDTA tubes following their own protocols. For TCRbeta analysis, collaborator samples were shipped as frozen whole blood, as isolated PBMCs, or as DNA extracted from either sample type. Overall results and qualifications from the work: How much clinical and demographic metadata was included differed by source and by participant, and the metadata was provided uncurated.

This clone showed up just once. No antigen is known for it. No base-level quality is on record; no much larger clone is a single base apart. The immunoSEQ Assay, a bias-controlled multiplex PCR, was used to amplify TCRbeta CDR3 regions from genomic DNA. Regarding the original processing steps: Nucleated cell counts per sample were estimated from amplification of reference gene primers within the assay. To quantify the absolute abundance of each unique TCRbeta CDR3 rearrangement, sequence reads were collapsed and filtered. For each sample, productive Simpson clonality was calculated as the square root of Simpson's diversity index over productive rearrangements. TCRdb took over this immuneACCESS table, retaining in-frame rearrangements with V and J assigned. Such tables are incomplete; in checked studies, under half of the missing clones stem from an unresolved V gene, and the remainder is unexplained. Clonal size and the V and J genes are those of that table, whereas D and trimming came from the DNA. This sample holds fewer than 200,000 clones; more than 80% were observed only once. Of the sample, 9.5% to 12% is held by the ten largest clones.

The TCR originated in a woman between 40 and 50 years old with COVID-19, enrolled during active disease. The sequencing input was peripheral blood.

The nucleotides read TGTGCCAGCAGCTTCTCAGGACACTCGAGCTCTGGAAACACCATATATTTT. Its product reads: CASSFSGHSSSGNTIYF. The chain links TRBV9 with TRBJ1-3; possibly the D gene is TRBD1, per 5 matching bases. From the cysteine up to the phenylalanine, the CDR3 has a length of 17 residues. The sequence is cut down to CDR3 DNA, 51 bases in frame from base 1. CDR1 SGDLS and CDR2 YYNGEE are derived from the germline V gene. The junction shows trimming of 4 bases on V and 0 bases on J, plus 17 bases between the germline ends.